The 29 T cell receptor beta chains presented below share a single source sample, sequenced in a study of blood T cell repertoires in COVID-19. Libraries were prepared by immunoSEQ multiplex PCR; TCRdb keeps only in-frame clonotypes and omits some of them. Seen here are 80,000 or so clones, approximately 86% observed once, and the top ten hold over 15%. The sample taken for sequencing was peripheral blood. Receptor source: a human donor in a cohort sampled during active COVID-19.

The CDR3 DNA sequence: TGTGCCAGCAGATCTAGCGGGAGGGACTCCTACGAGCAGTACTTC. Amino acids: CASRSSGRDSYEQYF. J is TRBJ2-7 and V is TRBV3-1 (or the pseudogene TRBV3-2); 12 bases match TRBD2. This CDR3 contains 15 residues. Per the germline V gene, CDR1 is LGHDT and CDR2 is YNNKEL (reference sequence). Losses at the gene ends were 6 bases for V and 0 bases for J; bases not matched to a gene: 3.

V and J are TRBV11-1 and TRBJ2-5, with a weak D call TRBD2 (6 bases). The germline gives CDR1 SGHAT, CDR2 FQDESV (reference sequence). With 1 base removed from V and 2 bases from J, the gap between germline ends came to 11 bases. The CDR3 is 15 amino acids. The CDR3 loop is CASSLERRAQETQYF. Here the CDR3 DNA reads TGTGCCAGCAGCTTAGAAAGGAGGGCTCAAGAGACCCAGTACTTC.

There are a few counts of this clone. The V gene is TRBV25-1, the J gene TRBJ2-3; D is unresolved. CDR3 size: 13 residues. Germline CDR1 is MGHDK and CDR2 is SYGVNS. V shed 1 base and J shed 5 bases, with 7 bases lying between them. The CDR3 sequence: CASSEFGRDTQYF. The CDR3 DNA reads TGTGCCAGCAGTGAATTTGGCAGAGATACGCAGTATTTT. Filled out from reference TRBV25-1 and TRBJ2-3, the complete variable domain reads EADIYQTPRYLVIGTGKKITLECSQTMGHDKMYWYQQDPGMELHLIHYSYGVNSTEKGDLSSESTVSRIRTEHFPLTLESARPSHTSQYLCASSEFGRDTQYFGPGTRLTVL.

The rearrangement joins TRBV4-1 to TRBJ1-2; 8 bases match TRBD1. Germline assignment: CDR1 MGHRA and CDR2 YSYEKL. This CDR3 region has 14 residues. The junction had 7 bases not matched to a gene; V was cut back by 2 bases and J by 8 bases. The CDR3 protein is CASSQMDRARGYTF. CDR3 nucleotides: TGCGCCAGCAGCCAAATGGACAGGGCACGCGGCTACACCTTC.

The chain couples TRBV11-2 to TRBJ1-6; 9 nucleotides align to TRBD1. CDR1 is SGHAT, CDR2 FQNNGV, per germline. V shed 6 bases and J 7 bases; nucleotides not matched to a gene: 4. CDR3 length: 14 amino acids. DNA of the CDR3: TGTGCCAGCAGGACGACAGGGGGGAATTCACCCCTCCACTTT. Its protein product is CASRTTGGNSPLHF. Full variable domain (missing parts from reference TRBV11-2 and TRBJ1-6): EAGVAQSPRYKIIEKRQSVAFWCNPISGHATLYWYQQILGQGPKLLIQFQNNGVVDDSQLPKDRFSAERLKGVDSTLKIQPAKLEDSAVYLCASRTTGGNSPLHFGNGTRLTVT.

The chain carries TRBV12-3 or TRBV12-4 and TRBJ2-3; 9 positions agree with TRBD1. V lost 6 bases to trimming and J lost 9 bases; unmatched junction nucleotides: 4. The CDR3 loop spans 12 amino acids. The CDR3 loop is CASSGTGNTQYF. CDR3 in DNA: TGTGCCAGCAGCGGGACAGGGAACACGCAGTATTTT.

The gene calls are TRBV16 and TRBJ2-1; the match to TRBD1 covers 7 bases. V gave up 4 bases and J gave up 6 bases; unmatched junction bases: 3. CDR1 and CDR2 from the germline V gene are KGHSY and FQNENV. CDR3 length equals 13 residues. The CDR3 sequence is CASSPDRANEQFF. The CDR3 DNA reads TGTGCCAGCAGCCCAGACAGGGCCAATGAGCAGTTCTTC.

The V gene is TRBV28, the J gene TRBJ2-7; TRBD1 aligns across 9 bases. From germline, CDR1 is MDHEN and CDR2 SYDVKM. V dropped 6 bases and J dropped 5; count of bases not matched to a gene: 14. The CDR3 covers 16 residues. The CDR3 protein is CASSSYLQGANNEQYF. Written as DNA, the CDR3 is TGTGCCAGCAGCTCATATCTACAGGGGGCGAACAACGAGCAGTACTTC.

The chain has TRBV9 and TRBJ2-5, with D perhaps TRBD1 (6 bases). The germline V gene encodes CDR1 SGDLS and CDR2 YYNGEE. The CDR3 is 14 amino acids. The germline V and J ends were trimmed by 1 base and 5 bases, with 12 bases remaining between them. The CDR3 region has the DNA TGTGCCAGCAGCGTATCAGGGGTTATGGAGACCCAGTACTTC. Protein product: CASSVSGVMETQYF.

A single count supports this clone. The CDR3 DNA sequence: TGCGCCAGCAGACTGGACGTAGGGGACCAAGAGACCCAGTACTTC. This gives the protein CASRLDVGDQETQYF. This rearrangement joins TRBV5-1 to TRBJ2-5, with a tentative D call TRBD1 (5 bases). The germline V gene encodes CDR1 SGHRS and CDR2 YFSETQ. CDR3 length equals 15 residues. Trimming cost V 5 bases and J 0 bases, with 14 bases left between them.

The chain combines TRBV4-2 with TRBJ2-1, with 10 bases that match TRBD2. CDR1 LGHNA and CDR2 YNFKEQ come from the germline V gene. V lost 4 bases and J lost 2; bases outside the gene matches: 8. CDR3 length: 17 amino acids. Here the CDR3 reads CASSRPVAGGTYNEQFF. CDR3 coding DNA: TGTGCCAGCAGCCGACCAGTAGCGGGGGGAACCTACAATGAGCAGTTCTTC.

The rearrangement links TRBV7-2 to TRBJ2-7; 10 nucleotides agree with TRBD2. From germline, CDR1 is SGHTA and CDR2 FQGNSA. V lost 5 bases to trimming and J lost 6 bases; unmatched junction nucleotides: 4. The CDR3 spans 13 residues. The chain's CDR3 is CASSRGLAVEQYF. For the CDR3, the DNA is TGTGCCAGCAGCCGAGGACTAGCGGTCGAGCAGTACTTC.

This clone was found a few times. J is TRBJ2-6 and V is TRBV28, with 8 bases matching TRBD1. The CDR3 consists of 18 residues. With V trimmed by 6 bases and J by 2 bases, 12 bases remained unmatched. Germline lookup yields CDR1 MDHEN and CDR2 SYDVKM. CDR3 protein: CASSPLAGGYTGANVLTF. The CDR3 bases are TGTGCCAGCAGCCCTTTGGCAGGGGGCTACACTGGGGCCAACGTCCTGACTTTC.

This chain uses TRBV5-1 with TRBJ2-7; TRBD1 matches at 11 bases. Germline-derived CDR1 and CDR2 are SGHRS and YFSETQ. The CDR3 consists of 16 residues. After removal of 2 bases from V and 2 bases from J, the junction contained 6 bases not matched to a gene. CDR3 in amino acids: CASSLGPGQGAYEQYF. The CDR3 DNA reads as TGCGCCAGCAGCTTAGGCCCGGGACAGGGGGCCTACGAGCAGTACTTC.

The V call is TRBV6-5, the J call TRBJ2-1; 9 bases align to TRBD2. This CDR3 spans 15 amino acids. Unmatched junction bases numbered 4, after V lost 6 bases and J lost 1 base. The germline gives CDR1 MNHEY, CDR2 SVGAGI. CDR3: CASSFSGSSYNEQFF. CDR3 DNA sequence: TGTGCCAGCAGCTTTAGCGGGAGTTCCTACAATGAGCAGTTCTTC.

The chain links TRBV29-1 to TRBJ2-1; TRBD2 matches 14 bases. V lost 6 bases, J lost 0 bases, and 4 bases stayed unmatched. Per the germline V gene, CDR1 is SQVTM and CDR2 is ANQGSEA. This CDR3 comprises 16 residues. This CDR3 is CSVRTSGRSSYNEQFF. CDR3 DNA sequence: TGCAGCGTCCGGACTAGCGGGAGGAGCTCCTACAATGAGCAGTTCTTC.

The chain carries TRBV5-1 and TRBJ2-3; 9 nucleotides match TRBD1. The ends lost 6 bases at V and 6 bases at J; junction bases unmatched: 5. CDR1 SGHRS and CDR2 YFSETQ come from the germline V gene. This CDR3 region has 13 residues. CDR3 sequence (DNA): TGCGCCAGCACCCAAGGACAGGGGGATACGCAGTATTTT. Protein product: CASTQGQGDTQYF.

Details on this clone: One end of the junction does not line up with germline, which may come from a read error. The chain joins TRBV11-2 to TRBJ2-7; D not certain. Germline V gene lookup returns CDR1 SGHAT and CDR2 FQNNGV. This CDR3 comprises 15 residues. The CDR3 region has the DNA TGTGCCAGCAGATTAGGTTCAGCGACGGCCTACGAGCAGTACTTC. Its protein product is CASRLGSATAYEQYF.

This chain connects TRBV4-2 to TRBJ2-3; D perhaps matches TRBD1 (6 bases). The CDR3 has 14 residues. CDR1 LGHNA and CDR2 YNFKEQ come from the germline V gene. Between the trimmed V and J ends, which lost 7 bases and 0 bases, there was a span of 11 bases. The CDR3 region has the DNA TGTGCCAGCACCCCTGACAGGAGCACAGATACGCAGTATTTT. Translation: CASTPDRSTDTQYF.

The CDR3 is CASSLIVGTGYNEQFF. CDR3 nucleotides: TGTGCCAGCAGCTTAATCGTCGGGACAGGGTACAATGAGCAGTTCTTC. This chain connects TRBV7-3 to TRBJ2-1; 9 bases are a match to TRBD1. The CDR3 is made up of 16 amino acids. The ends lost 1 base at V and 4 bases at J; junction bases unmatched: 5. Germline values: CDR1 SGHTA, CDR2 FQGTGA. The complete variable domain, with remaining parts taken from reference TRBV7-3 and TRBJ2-1, reads GAGVSQTPSNKVTEKGKYVELRCDPISGHTALYWYRQSLGQGPEFLIYFQGTGAADDSGLPNDRFFAVRPEGSVSTLKIQRTERGDSAVYLCASSLIVGTGYNEQFFGPGTRLTVL.

The rearrangement uses TRBV18 and TRBJ1-1; the D gene is possibly TRBD1 (6 bases). In germline, CDR1 is KGHSH, CDR2 LQKENI. The V gene lost 2 bases and the J gene lost 3 bases, with 10 bases spanning the gap. The CDR3 runs 14 residues. CDR3 in amino acids: CASSPIGGDTEAFF. CDR3 coding DNA: TGTGCCAGCTCACCAATAGGGGGGGACACTGAAGCTTTCTTT.

The chain is built from TRBV7-2 and TRBJ2-3; 9 bases match TRBD1. V shed 4 bases and J 8 bases; nucleotides not matched to a gene: 7. The CDR3 extends over 14 amino acids. CDR1 is SGHTA and CDR2 is FQGNSA in the germline V gene. CDR3 nucleotides: TGTGCCAGCAGCTCCGGGACAGGGTTAGGTACGCAGTATTTT. Translation gives CASSSGTGLGTQYF.

The chain joins TRBV29-1 to TRBJ2-7; no clear D gene. Germline V lookup: CDR1 SQVTM, CDR2 ANQGSEA. This CDR3 is built from 13 residues. V was trimmed by 4 bases and J by 1 base, leaving 11 bases between them. CDR3 DNA: TGCAGCGTTGTGGGCCTACTTTCCTACGAGCAGTACTTC. It yields the protein CSVVGLLSYEQYF.

The CDR3 bases are TGTGCCAGCAGCGTAGCTCCACATAGCAATCAGCCCCAGCATTTT. Translated: CASSVAPHSNQPQHF. V usage is TRBV9 and J usage is TRBJ1-5; D remains ambiguous. The V end lost 0 bases, the J end lost 0 bases, and 7 bases lay between the germline ends. The CDR3 has 15 amino acids. Germline loops: CDR1 SGDLS, CDR2 YYNGEE.

Written as DNA, the CDR3 is TGTGCCGGCCGACAGGGCACCGGGGAGCTGTTTTTT. Translating it yields CAGRQGTGELFF. The V and J genes are TRBV3-1 (or the pseudogene TRBV3-2) and TRBJ2-2; 7 bases fit TRBD1. Germline CDR1 LGHDT, CDR2 YNNKEL (reference sequence). The CDR3 covers 12 residues. V lost 11 bases and J lost 4; bases outside the gene matches: 4.

This chain links TRBV5-4 with TRBJ2-1; 7 bases match TRBD2. Germline-derived CDR1 and CDR2 are SGHNT and YYREEE (reference sequence). After removal of 4 bases from V and 7 bases from J, the junction contained 8 bases not matched to a gene. The CDR3 is 14 residues long. CDR3 amino acids: CASSPRGGANEQFF. The CDR3 bases are TGTGCCAGCAGCCCCCGGGGAGGGGCGAATGAGCAGTTCTTC.

V is TRBV5-4 and J is TRBJ1-1, with D perhaps matching TRBD1 (5 bases). In germline, CDR1 is SGHNT, CDR2 YYREEE (reference sequence). The CDR3 has 15 residues. The ends were cut back, 4 bases at V and 5 bases at J, with 18 bases in the middle. The CDR3 nucleotides read TGTGCCAGCAGCCTCCCTGGGCAGGGTGAGACTGAAGCTTTCTTT. Translated: CASSLPGQGETEAFF.

The chain joins TRBV6-5 to TRBJ2-7; 7 bases fit TRBD1. After removal of 4 bases from V and 7 bases from J, the junction contained 10 bases not matched to a gene. The CDR3 is 14 amino acids. Germline V lookup: CDR1 MNHEY, CDR2 SVGAGI. The CDR3 bases are TGTGCCAGCAGTTTGAGGGGACAGCCAATAGAGCAGTACTTC. Residues: CASSLRGQPIEQYF.

The chain combines TRBV11-2 with TRBJ2-1; D is unclear. Germline values: CDR1 SGHAT, CDR2 FQNNGV. CDR3 length: 15 residues. Between the trimmed V and J ends, which lost 7 bases and 5 bases, there was a span of 18 bases. The CDR3 spells CASTHIGGTDNEQFF. DNA for the CDR3: TGTGCCAGCACTCATATCGGCGGAACCGACAATGAGCAGTTCTTC.